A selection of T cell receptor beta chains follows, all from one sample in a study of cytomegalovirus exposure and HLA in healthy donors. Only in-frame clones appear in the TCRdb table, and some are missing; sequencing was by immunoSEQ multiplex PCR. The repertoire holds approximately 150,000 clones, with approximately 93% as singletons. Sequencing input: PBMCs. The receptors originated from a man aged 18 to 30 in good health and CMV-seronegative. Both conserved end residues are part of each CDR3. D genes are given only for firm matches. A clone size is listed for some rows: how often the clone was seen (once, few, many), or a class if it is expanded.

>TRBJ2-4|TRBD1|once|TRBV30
CAWSGQGSKNIQYF
TGTGCCTGGAGTGGACAGGGGTCCAAAAACATTCAGTACTTC
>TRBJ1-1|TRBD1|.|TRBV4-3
CASSQEVPSDRGITEAFF
TGCGCCAGCAGCCAAGAGGTCCCTTCCGACAGGGGGATCACTGAAGCTTTCTTT
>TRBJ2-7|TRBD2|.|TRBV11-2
CASSGTSGARSYEQYF
TGTGCCAGCAGCGGGACTAGCGGGGCTCGCTCCTACGAGCAGTACTTC
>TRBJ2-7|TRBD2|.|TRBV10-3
CAISEPASGGRYEQYF
TGTGCCATCAGTGAGCCGGCTAGCGGGGGACGATACGAGCAGTACTTC
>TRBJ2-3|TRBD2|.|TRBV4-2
CASSQGTAGGPTDTQYF
TGTGCCAGCAGCCAAGGAACTGCGGGGGGGCCGACAGATACGCAGTATTTT
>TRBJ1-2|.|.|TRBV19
CASSSLTPLSYGYTF
TGTGCCAGTAGTTCCTTGACACCGCTCTCCTATGGCTACACCTTC
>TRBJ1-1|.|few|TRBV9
CASSPHFLNTEAFF
TGTGCCAGCAGCCCCCACTTTTTGAACACTGAAGCTTTCTTT
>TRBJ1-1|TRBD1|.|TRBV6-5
CASSYDRGNTEAFF
TGTGCCAGCAGTTATGACAGGGGAAACACTGAAGCTTTCTTT
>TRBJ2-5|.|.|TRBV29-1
CSVERSSAGTQYF
TGCAGCGTTGAAAGGTCTAGCGCGGGGACCCAGTACTTC
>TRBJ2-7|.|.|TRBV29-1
CSVVGGAYEQYF
TGCAGCGTTGTCGGGGGAGCCTACGAGCAGTACTTC
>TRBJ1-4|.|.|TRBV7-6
CASSEGEKLFF
TGTGCCAGCTCAGAGGGTGAAAAACTGTTTTTT
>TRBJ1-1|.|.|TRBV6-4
CASENRSTTNTEAFF
TGTGCCAGCGAAAACCGCAGCACGACTAACACTGAAGCTTTCTTT
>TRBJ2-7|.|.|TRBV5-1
CASSPDGGWEQYF
TGCGCCAGCAGCCCTGACGGGGGTTGGGAGCAGTACTTC
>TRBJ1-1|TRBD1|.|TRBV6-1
CASSPGQENTEAFF
TGTGCCAGCAGCCCTGGACAGGAAAACACTGAAGCTTTCTTT
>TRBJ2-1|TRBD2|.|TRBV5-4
CASSFRGGGASYEQFF
TGTGCCAGCAGCTTCCGCGGCGGGGGGGCCTCCTATGAGCAGTTCTTC
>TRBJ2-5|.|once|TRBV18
CASSPRTGPQETQYF
TGTGCCAGCTCACCTCGAACAGGGCCCCAAGAGACCCAGTACTTC
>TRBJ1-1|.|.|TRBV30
CAWSQRLFYTEAFF
TGTGCCTGGAGTCAACGGTTATTCTACACTGAAGCTTTCTTT
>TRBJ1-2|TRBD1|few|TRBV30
CAWSVRDRGVGYTF
TGTGCCTGGAGTGTACGGGACAGGGGAGTTGGCTACACCTTC
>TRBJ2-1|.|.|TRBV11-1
CASSLSAGAAGIEQFF
TGTGCCAGCAGCTTAAGCGCTGGAGCGGCGGGGATCGAGCAGTTCTTC
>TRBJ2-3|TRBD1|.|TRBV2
CASRGTGPVGTDTQYF
TGTGCCAGCAGGGGGACAGGGCCGGTGGGCACAGATACGCAGTATTTT
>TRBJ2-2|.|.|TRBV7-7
CASSLSGNTGELFF
TGTGCCAGCAGCTTATCAGGAAACACCGGGGAGCTGTTTTTT
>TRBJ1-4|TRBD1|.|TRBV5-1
CASSIQGADEKLFF
TGCGCCAGCAGCATACAGGGGGCGGATGAAAAACTGTTTTTT
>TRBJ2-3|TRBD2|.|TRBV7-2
CASSLASGLAGVGADTQYF
TGTGCCAGCAGCTTAGCTTCGGGACTAGCGGGAGTGGGGGCAGATACGCAGTATTTT
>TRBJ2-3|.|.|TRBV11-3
CASSFSPGDTQYF
TGTGCCAGCAGCTTCTCCCCCGGGGATACGCAGTATTTT
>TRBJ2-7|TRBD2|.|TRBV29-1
CSVRSGDSYEQYF
TGCAGCGTCCGTAGCGGGGACTCCTACGAGCAGTACTTC
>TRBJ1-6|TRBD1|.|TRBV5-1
CASSLGQNSPLHF
TGCGCCAGCAGCCTGGGACAGAATTCACCCCTCCACTTT
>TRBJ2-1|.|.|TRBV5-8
CASRVSGHINEQFF
TGTGCCAGCAGGGTAAGCGGGCATATCAATGAGCAGTTCTTC
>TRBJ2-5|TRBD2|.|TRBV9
CASSVATSGGLETQYF
TGTGCCAGCAGCGTAGCGACTAGCGGGGGGTTGGAGACCCAGTACTTC
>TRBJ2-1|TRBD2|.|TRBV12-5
CASGLDISGTYNEQFF
TGTGCTAGTGGTTTGGACATTAGCGGGACCTACAATGAGCAGTTCTTC
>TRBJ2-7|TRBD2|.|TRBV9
CASSPGTSGVYEQYF
TGTGCCAGCAGCCCCGGGACTAGCGGGGTCTACGAGCAGTACTTC
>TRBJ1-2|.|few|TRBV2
CASSEEQRYGYTF
TGTGCCAGCAGTGAGGAGCAACGCTATGGCTACACCTTC